This TCR beta chain was identified during a study of early stage breast cancer tumors. Germline loops: CDR1 SGHNT, CDR2 YYREEE (reference sequence). The ends were cut back, 4 bases at V and 1 base at J, with 12 bases in the middle. There are 14 residues in the CDR3. Produced via immunoSEQ multiplex PCR; TCRdb's table is partial and in-frame only. The sample contains some 58,000 clones, about 74% of which appear only once. In its sample, this clone was seen once. The TCR originated in a person aged 25-39 years with breast cancer. Sequencing used blood. The chain couples TRBV5-4 to TRBJ2-7; D assignment may be TRBD1 or TRBD2 (6 bases each). CDR3 loop: CASSPGASSYEQYF. CDR3 DNA sequence: TGTGCCAGCAGCCCGGGGGCCAGTTCCTACGAGCAGTACTTC.